The 26 T cell receptor beta chains below were found in one sample sequenced in a study of T cells in localized non-small cell lung cancer. The repertoire was sequenced with immunoSEQ multiplex PCR; TCRdb's copy has only in-frame clones and lacks some. The table records roughly 50,000 clones, about nine tenths of them present only once. Sequenced here: peripheral blood, sampled before any cancer treatment. The source is a man between 40 and 70 years old with stage I lung adenocarcinoma.

This clone came up once. This chain uses TRBV6-5 with TRBJ1-1, with a tentative D call TRBD1 (6 bases). Germline V lookup: CDR1 MNHEY, CDR2 SVGAGI. V shed 7 bases and J shed 1 base, with 10 bases lying between them. This CDR3 has 13 residues. CDR3 residues: CASKGQTNTEAFF. For the CDR3, the DNA is TGTGCCAGCAAAGGACAGACGAACACTGAAGCTTTCTTT.

CDR3 amino acids: CASSTTVNYGYTF. CDR3 in DNA: TGTGCCAGCAGCACGACAGTTAACTATGGCTACACCTTC. This chain joins TRBV6-5 and TRBJ1-2, with D perhaps matching TRBD1 (5 bases). The V gene's germline CDR1 is MNHEY and CDR2 SVGAGI. V was trimmed by 6 bases and J by 1 base, leaving 9 bases between them. The CDR3 is 13 residues long.

This clone was found once. V and J are TRBV11-1 and TRBJ1-1; 8 nucleotides align to TRBD1. Germline assignment: CDR1 SGHAT and CDR2 FQDESV (reference sequence). The CDR3 sequence is 14 residues long. V lost 4 bases, J lost 1 base, and 2 bases stayed unmatched. This CDR3 reads CASSWTGTNTEAFF. The CDR3 bases are TGTGCCAGCAGCTGGACAGGGACGAACACTGAAGCTTTCTTT.

The chain is built from TRBV6-5 and TRBJ2-7, with 12 bases matching TRBD1. The V gene's germline CDR1 is MNHEY and CDR2 SVGAGI. V gave up 2 bases and J gave up 3 bases; unmatched junction bases: 5. The CDR3 covers 16 residues. The CDR3 DNA follows: TGTGCCAGCAGTTACGATGGGACAGGGGGCCGCTACGAGCAGTACTTC. Its translation: CASSYDGTGGRYEQYF.

This clone was observed once. This rearrangement joins TRBV9 to TRBJ1-2; the D is unclear. The ends were cut back, 3 bases at V and 7 bases at J, with 16 bases in the middle. CDR1 is SGDLS, CDR2 YYNGEE, per germline. This CDR3 is 14 amino acids long. The CDR3 region is CASSEEDPRSGYTF. CDR3 DNA sequence: TGTGCCAGCAGCGAAGAGGATCCCCGGAGTGGCTACACCTTC.

This clone occurred once. The chain joins TRBV6-1 to TRBJ1-5, with unresolved D. The CDR3 extends over 13 amino acids. Germline V gives CDR1 MNHNS, CDR2 SASEGT. The V and J ends lost 1 base and 7 bases respectively, with 8 bases between them. The CDR3: CASSEERAQPQHF. CDR3 sequence (DNA): TGTGCCAGCAGTGAAGAGAGGGCGCAGCCCCAGCATTTT.

The CDR3, as DNA: TGTGCCAGCAGTACTCATACCCCCCGGGACAGGGGATACTTC. Protein: CASSTHTPRDRGYF. The chain recombines TRBV28 with TRBJ2-7, with 10 bases matching TRBD1. Trimming took 5 bases from V and 13 from J; bases not matched to a gene: 14. Germline CDR1 and CDR2: MDHEN and SYDVKM. The CDR3 consists of 14 residues.

About this clone itself: At one end, the junction sequence differs from germline, possibly due to a read error. The rearrangement joins TRBV7-7 to TRBJ2-5; D tentatively reads TRBD1 or TRBD2 (5 bases each). This CDR3 spans 15 amino acids. Germline V lookup: CDR1 SSHAT, CDR2 FNYEAQ (reference sequence). This chain's CDR3 is CASSSGRVGQETQYF. The DNA for the CDR3 is TGTGCTAGCAGCTCGGGACGGGTGGGGCAAGAGACCCAGTACTTC.

This clone was detected only once. The V gene is TRBV5-1, the J gene TRBJ2-1; 11 nucleotides agree with TRBD1. This CDR3 comprises 15 residues. The J segment lost 4 bases and the V segment lost 4 bases, leaving 4 bases of the junction unmatched. Per the germline V gene, CDR1 is SGHRS and CDR2 is YFSETQ. The CDR3 nucleotides read TGCGCCAGCAGCATCGGGACAGGGGGTTACAATGAGCAGTTCTTC. Translation gives CASSIGTGGYNEQFF.

This clone was counted between two and nine times. The chain is built from TRBV6-4 and TRBJ2-3; 9 positions agree with TRBD1. Germline V gives CDR1 MRHNA, CDR2 SNTAGT. V was pared by 4 bases and J by 1 base, with 0 bases of the junction left unmatched. The CDR3 contains 14 residues. In nucleotides, the CDR3 is TGTGCCAGCAGTGGGACAGGGGGCACAGATACGCAGTATTTT. Amino acids: CASSGTGGTDTQYF.

The chain employs TRBV5-5 and TRBJ1-2; maybe TRBD1 (5 bases). CDR3 length equals 14 residues. The germline CDR1 and CDR2 sequences are SGHKS and YYEKEE (reference sequence). V lost 7 bases, J lost 1 base, and 14 bases lay in between. The CDR3 loop is CASARTKDNYGYTF. CDR3 nucleotide sequence: TGTGCCAGCGCCAGGACAAAGGATAACTATGGCTACACCTTC.

The chain is built from TRBV4-1 and TRBJ1-2; D remains ambiguous. Deletions cut 4 bases from V and 4 bases from J, with 16 bases between. The germline gives CDR1 MGHRA, CDR2 YSYEKL. The CDR3 covers 15 residues. The CDR3 nucleotides read TGCGCCAGCAGCCCTGACATGGGTGAAGGCTATGGCTACACCTTC. It specifies CASSPDMGEGYGYTF.

The rearrangement uses TRBV19 and TRBJ2-6; D call uncertain. The CDR3 contains 13 residues. V lost 8 bases, J lost 0 bases, and 5 bases lay in between. In germline, CDR1 is LNHDA, CDR2 SQIVND (reference sequence). The CDR3: CASARSGANVLTF. In DNA form, the CDR3 reads TGTGCCAGTGCCCGCTCTGGGGCCAACGTCCTGACTTTC.

This chain joins TRBV6-5 and TRBJ2-1; 8 nucleotides agree with TRBD2. Germline V gives CDR1 MNHEY, CDR2 SVGAGI. The V segment lost 2 bases and the J segment 1 base; nucleotides outside the gene matches: 1. CDR3 size: 15 residues. CDR3: CASSYERESYNEQFF. In DNA, the CDR3 is TGTGCCAGCAGTTACGAGCGGGAGTCCTACAATGAGCAGTTCTTC.

CDR3 amino acids: CATWRERTEAFF. The CDR3 bases are TGTGCCACCTGGCGGGAGAGGACTGAAGCTTTCTTT. The J gene is TRBJ1-1, the V gene TRBV6-5; D call uncertain. V lost 10 bases, J lost 5 bases, and 14 bases lay in between. This CDR3 is 12 amino acids long. Germline assignment: CDR1 MNHEY and CDR2 SVGAGI.

This rearrangement joins TRBV6-5 to TRBJ2-2; D is perhaps TRBD2 (6 bases). There are 14 residues in the CDR3. Germline CDR1 is MNHEY and CDR2 is SVGAGI. The V end lost 6 bases, the J end lost 7 bases, and 15 bases lay between the germline ends. CDR3 sequence: CASSSGLERGELFF. The CDR3 DNA reads TGTGCCAGCAGCTCGGGACTGGAGCGCGGGGAGCTGTTTTTT.

The CDR3 DNA reads as TGTGCCAGCAGCTCGGGACAGGGTGAGGAGACCCAGTACTTC. Protein sequence: CASSSGQGEETQYF. The chain combines TRBV7-9 with TRBJ2-5, with 9 bases fitting TRBD1. The germline CDR1 and CDR2 sequences are SEHNR and FQNEAQ (reference sequence). CDR3 size: 14 residues. J was trimmed by 5 bases and V by 4 bases; bases with no gene match: 5.

The V and J genes are TRBV21-1 and TRBJ2-1; the table's TRBD2 call for D was not verified on the DNA. TRBV21-1 is assigned pseudogene status. The CDR3 is made up of 17 amino acids. The DNA for the CDR3 is TGTGGCCGACAGGCGCTACTAGCGGGCAAGCCCTACAATGAGCAGTTCTTC. Translated: CGRQALLAGKPYNEQFF.

The genes are TRBV6-1 and TRBJ2-7; D uncertain. Between the trimmed V and J ends, which lost 7 bases and 2 bases, there was a span of 12 bases. Germline V gene data show CDR1 as MNHNS and CDR2 as SASEGT. This CDR3 has 13 residues. The CDR3 reads CASIATPTYEQYF. In DNA, the CDR3 is TGTGCCAGCATTGCTACTCCAACCTACGAGCAGTACTTC.

The chain links TRBV6-1 to TRBJ2-7; 8 bases fit TRBD1. The trim removed 5 bases at V and 2 bases at J, leaving 8 bases unmatched. CDR3 length equals 15 residues. CDR1 is MNHNS, CDR2 SASEGT, per germline. This CDR3 is CASSRWTGTAYEQYF. Written as DNA, the CDR3 is TGTGCCAGCAGTAGGTGGACAGGGACAGCCTACGAGCAGTACTTC.

This clone is a singleton in its sample. The chain carries TRBV2 and TRBJ1-1; no clear D gene. The CDR3 contains 13 residues. The V end lost 7 bases, the J end lost 1 base, and 10 bases lay between the germline ends. The germline V gene has CDR1 SNHLY and CDR2 FYNNEI. This CDR3 reads CASKESTNTEAFF. CDR3 DNA sequence: TGTGCCAGCAAAGAGAGTACGAACACTGAAGCTTTCTTT.

The genes are TRBV29-1 and TRBJ1-2; D may be TRBD1 (5 bases). The CDR3 totals 11 residues. Trimming stripped 7 bases from V and 6 bases from J, with 12 bases between. Germline CDR1 is SQVTM and CDR2 is ANQGSEA. The CDR3 loop reads CSAQGADGYTF. The CDR3 region has the DNA TGCAGCGCTCAAGGGGCCGATGGCTACACCTTC.

This chain connects TRBV19 to TRBJ2-7; 12 bases line up with TRBD2. Germline values: CDR1 LNHDA, CDR2 SQIVND (reference sequence). V was pared by 4 bases and J by 1 base, with 11 bases of the junction left unmatched. The CDR3 length is 18 residues. CDR3 sequence reads: CASSTLRTSGTGSYEQYF. CDR3 coding DNA: TGTGCCAGTAGTACTCTCAGGACTAGCGGGACCGGATCCTACGAGCAGTACTTC. Supplemented by reference TRBV19 and TRBJ2-7, the full variable domain reads DGGITQSPKYLFRKEGQNVTLSCEQNLNHDAMYWYRQDPGQGLRLIYYSQIVNDFQKGDIAEGYSVSREKKESFPLTVTSAQKNPTAFYLCASSTLRTSGTGSYEQYFGPGTRLTVT.

V gene TRBV6-5 combines with J gene TRBJ2-7; 7 nucleotides line up with TRBD2. Per the germline V gene, CDR1 is MNHEY and CDR2 is SVGAGI. The length of the CDR3 is 14 residues. With 7 bases clipped from V and 4 bases from J, the junction kept 10 bases outside the gene matches. CDR3 region: CASTSGGRVYEQYF. CDR3 in DNA: TGTGCCAGCACCTCAGGAGGGAGGGTGTACGAGCAGTACTTC.

This clone was observed a few times. The chain has TRBV10-2 and TRBJ2-5, with 12 bases that match TRBD2. This CDR3 region has 14 residues. The V gene end was trimmed by 2 bases and the J gene end by 5 bases; junction bases not matched to a gene: 0. Looked up from germline, CDR1 is WSHSY and CDR2 is SAAADI. The CDR3 nucleotides are TGCGCCAGCAGTGAGACTAGCGGGAGGGAGACCCAGTACTTC. This codes for CASSETSGRETQYF.

The V gene is TRBV9, the J gene TRBJ2-1, with D perhaps TRBD2 (6 bases). This CDR3 spans 17 amino acids. Germline-derived CDR1 and CDR2 are SGDLS and YYNGEE. Trimming took off 3 bases at V and 8 bases at J, with 24 bases between the two ends. The CDR3 region is CASSEDVTRNSGDEQFF. In nucleotides, the CDR3 is TGTGCCAGCAGCGAAGATGTGACTAGGAATTCAGGCGATGAGCAGTTCTTC. The variable domain in full, completed from reference TRBV9 and TRBJ2-1, reads DSGVTQTPKHLITATGQRVTLRCSPRSGDLSVYWYQQSLDQGLQFLIQYYNGEERAKGNILERFSAQQFPDLHSELNLSSLELGDSALYFCASSEDVTRNSGDEQFFGPGTRLTVL.